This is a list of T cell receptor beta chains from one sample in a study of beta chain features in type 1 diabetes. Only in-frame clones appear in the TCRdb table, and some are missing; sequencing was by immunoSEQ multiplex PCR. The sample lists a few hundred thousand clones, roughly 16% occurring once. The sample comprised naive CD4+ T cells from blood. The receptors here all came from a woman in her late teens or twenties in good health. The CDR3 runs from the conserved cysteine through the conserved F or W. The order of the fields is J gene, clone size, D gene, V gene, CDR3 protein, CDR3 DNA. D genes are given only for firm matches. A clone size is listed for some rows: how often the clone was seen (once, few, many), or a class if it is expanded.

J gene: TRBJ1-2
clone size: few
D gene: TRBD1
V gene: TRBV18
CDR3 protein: CASSRTGGNYGYTF
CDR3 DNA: TGTGCCAGCTCACGGACAGGGGGAAACTATGGCTACACCTTC

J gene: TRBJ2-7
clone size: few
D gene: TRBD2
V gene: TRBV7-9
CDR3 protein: CASSLVAGEHEQYF
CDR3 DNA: TGTGCCAGCAGCTTAGTAGCGGGAGAACACGAGCAGTACTTC

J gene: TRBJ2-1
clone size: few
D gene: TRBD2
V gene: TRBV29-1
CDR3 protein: CSVRLAGGSSYNEQFF
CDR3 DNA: TGCAGCGTTCGGCTAGCGGGAGGGAGCTCCTACAATGAGCAGTTCTTC

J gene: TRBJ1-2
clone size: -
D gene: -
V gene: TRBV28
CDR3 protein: CASSPFNEESKGGYTF
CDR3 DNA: TGTGCCAGCAGTCCGTTCAATGAGGAGAGTAAAGGTGGCTACACCTTC

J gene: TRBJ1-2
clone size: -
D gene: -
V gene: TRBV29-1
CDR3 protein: CSVGGRGTDGYTF
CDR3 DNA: TGCAGCGTTGGGGGCAGGGGCACGGATGGCTACACCTTC

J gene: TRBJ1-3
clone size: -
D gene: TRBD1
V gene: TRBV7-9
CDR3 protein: CASSFRDRDVNTIYF
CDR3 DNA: TGTGCCAGCAGCTTCCGGGACAGGGACGTGAACACCATATATTTT

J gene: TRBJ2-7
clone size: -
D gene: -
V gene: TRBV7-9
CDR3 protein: CASNGRNYEQYF
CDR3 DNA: TGTGCCAGCAATGGCAGGAACTACGAGCAGTACTTC

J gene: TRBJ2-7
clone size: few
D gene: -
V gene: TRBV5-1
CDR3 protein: CASSLLTDEQYF
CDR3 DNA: TGCGCCAGCAGCTTGTTGACTGACGAGCAGTACTTC

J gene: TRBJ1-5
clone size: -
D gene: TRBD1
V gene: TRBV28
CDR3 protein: CASSTQGQGRYSNQPQHF
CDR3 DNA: TGTGCCAGCAGTACCCAGGGACAGGGGCGTTATAGCAATCAGCCCCAGCATTTT

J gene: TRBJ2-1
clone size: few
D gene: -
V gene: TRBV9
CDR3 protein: CASSPDQGRNEQFF
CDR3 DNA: TGTGCCAGCAGCCCGGACCAGGGGCGGAATGAGCAGTTCTTC

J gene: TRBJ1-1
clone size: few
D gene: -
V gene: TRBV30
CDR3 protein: CAWSVLRARVSEAFF
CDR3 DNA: TGTGCCTGGAGTGTACTCCGGGCCAGGGTCTCTGAAGCTTTCTTT

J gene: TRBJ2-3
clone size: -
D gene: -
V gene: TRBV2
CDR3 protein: CASSRPAQRTDTQYF
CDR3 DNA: TGTGCCAGCAGTAGACCGGCACAGCGCACAGATACGCAGTATTTT

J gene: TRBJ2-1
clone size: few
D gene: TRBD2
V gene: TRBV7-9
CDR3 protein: CASSLAGGHPSYNEQFF
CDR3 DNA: TGTGCCAGCAGCTTAGCGGGAGGGCATCCCTCCTACAATGAGCAGTTCTTC

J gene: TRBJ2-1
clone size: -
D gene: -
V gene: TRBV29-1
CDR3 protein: CSVELLGSYNEQFF
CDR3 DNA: TGCAGCGTTGAACTCCTAGGATCCTACAATGAGCAGTTCTTC

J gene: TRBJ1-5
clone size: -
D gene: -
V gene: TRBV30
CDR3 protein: CAWSLLGSQPQHF
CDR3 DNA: TGTGCCTGGAGCTTACTAGGGAGTCAGCCCCAGCATTTT

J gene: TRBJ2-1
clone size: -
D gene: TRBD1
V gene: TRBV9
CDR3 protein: CASSERQGARNEQFF
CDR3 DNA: TGTGCCAGCAGCGAACGACAGGGGGCGCGGAATGAGCAGTTCTTC

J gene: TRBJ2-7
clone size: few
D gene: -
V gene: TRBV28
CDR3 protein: CASSLTGPEEQYF
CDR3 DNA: TGTGCCAGCAGTTTGACAGGACCGGAGGAGCAGTACTTC

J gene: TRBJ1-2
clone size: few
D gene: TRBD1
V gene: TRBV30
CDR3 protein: CAWSEGRGHGGYTF
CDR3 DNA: TGTGCCTGGAGTGAAGGCAGGGGGCACGGTGGCTACACCTTC

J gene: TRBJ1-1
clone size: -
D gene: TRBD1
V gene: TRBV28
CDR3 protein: CASSLSGQGHRGQAFF
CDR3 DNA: TGTGCCAGCAGTTTATCGGGACAGGGACACCGCGGGCAAGCTTTCTTT

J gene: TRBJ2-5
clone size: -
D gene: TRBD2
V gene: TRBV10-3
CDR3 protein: CAISESLAGEAVKTQYF
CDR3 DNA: TGTGCCATCAGTGAGTCCTTAGCGGGAGAGGCCGTAAAGACCCAGTACTTC

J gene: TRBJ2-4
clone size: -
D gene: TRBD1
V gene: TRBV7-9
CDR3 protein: CASRLDRGGIQYF
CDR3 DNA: TGTGCCAGCAGACTCGACAGGGGAGGCATTCAGTACTTC

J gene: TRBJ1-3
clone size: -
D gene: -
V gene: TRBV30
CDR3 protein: CAWSDSLSGNTIYF
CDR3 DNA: TGTGCCTGGAGCGACAGCCTCTCTGGAAACACCATATATTTT

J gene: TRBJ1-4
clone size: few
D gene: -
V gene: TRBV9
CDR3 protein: CASSGANEKLFF
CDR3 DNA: TGTGCCAGCAGCGGGGCGAATGAAAAACTGTTTTTT

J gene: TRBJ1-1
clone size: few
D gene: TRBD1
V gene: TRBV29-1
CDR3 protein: CSAHPLLTGVDTEAFF
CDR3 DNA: TGCAGCGCTCACCCTTTGTTGACAGGGGTGGACACTGAAGCTTTCTTT

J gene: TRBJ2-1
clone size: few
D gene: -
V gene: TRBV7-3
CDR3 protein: CASSLISDPYNEQFF
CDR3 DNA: TGTGCCAGCAGCTTAATCAGCGACCCGTACAATGAGCAGTTCTTC

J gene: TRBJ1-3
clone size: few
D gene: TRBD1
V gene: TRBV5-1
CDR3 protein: CASSSTGNSGNTIYF
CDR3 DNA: TGCGCCAGCAGTTCGACAGGGAACTCTGGAAACACCATATATTTT

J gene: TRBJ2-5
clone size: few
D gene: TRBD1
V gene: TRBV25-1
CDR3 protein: CATSIRQGLRETQYF
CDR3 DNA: TGTGCCACTTCAATTAGACAGGGTTTGAGGGAGACCCAGTACTTC

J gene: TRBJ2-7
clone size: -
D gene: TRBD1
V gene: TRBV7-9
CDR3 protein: CASSRRGWDRSSYEQYF
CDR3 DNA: TGTGCCAGCAGCAGGAGGGGGTGGGACAGGAGCTCCTACGAGCAGTACTTC

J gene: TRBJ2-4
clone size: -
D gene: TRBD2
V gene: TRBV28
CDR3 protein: CASGRRGHGEGKNIQYF
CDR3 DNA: TGTGCCAGCGGCCGCCGAGGCCACGGGGAGGGCAAAAACATTCAGTACTTC